Listed here is a single T cell receptor (beta chain). The target antigen is unknown. The read gets to within 3 residues of the CDR3 end, and the germline J gene fills in the rest. Unstimulated Tregs (CD4+CD25+CD127-) and CD4+CD25- non-Tregs were sorted from PBMCs. This CDR3 region has 16 residues. The germline CDR1 and CDR2 sequences are LNHDA and SQIVND (reference sequence). Trimming cost V 2 bases and J 3 bases, with 16 bases left between them. Repertoires were generated with immunoSEQ multiplex PCR, while TCRdb's copy carries only in-frame clones and drops some. Recorded for this sample: tens of thousands of clones. The sample comes from a study of Tregs in tolerant kidney transplant recipients. Points from the study as a whole: No direct test of biological reproducibility was done here. In tolerant patients, donor-specific Tregs outgrew total Tregs, suggesting antigen-driven expansion.

The sample consisted of CD8+ T cells from blood, taken before the transplant. The chain couples TRBV19 to TRBJ1-1; D might be TRBD1 (6 bases). This receptor was identified in a human donor who received a combined kidney and bone marrow transplant. The CDR3 is CASSIFRRGWDTEAFF. CDR3 DNA, as far as it was read: TGTGCCAGTAGTATATTTCGCAGGGGATGGGACACTGAA.